The rows below give T cell receptor beta chains drawn from one sample of a study of shared clonotypes between healthy human individuals. The repertoire was sequenced with immunoSEQ multiplex PCR; TCRdb's copy has only in-frame clones and lacks some. Among around 2.5 million clones, approximately 93% were seen once, and the ten largest hold around 0.4%. Material for sequencing was naive CD4+ T cells from PBMCs. The receptors stem from a man younger than 30 in good health. Some clones in this sample may be carry-over from other donors' samples. Each CDR3 is given with its conserved first and last residue. The D gene is left open where the match is weak. Some rows have no size entry. The others give once, few or many, or a class for an expanded clone.

v_gene	j_gene	abundance	d_gene	CDR3aa	CDR3nt
TRBV6-5	TRBJ2-1	once	.	CASKGQAGDEQFF	TGTGCCAGCAAAGGGCAGGCTGGAGATGAGCAGTTCTTC
TRBV9	TRBJ2-2	.	.	CASSVMGAFNTGELFF	TGTGCCAGCAGCGTAATGGGGGCGTTCAACACCGGGGAGCTGTTTTTT
TRBV27	TRBJ2-7	few	.	CASSFVGAYEQYF	TGTGCCAGCAGTTTCGTCGGGGCCTACGAGCAGTACTTC
TRBV6-6	TRBJ2-7	.	.	CASSPRGSNEQYF	TGTGCCAGCAGTCCGAGAGGCAGTAACGAGCAGTACTTC
TRBV6-5	TRBJ1-2	.	.	CASSSSTRTDGYTF	TGTGCCAGCAGTTCAAGTACCAGGACGGACGGCTACACCTTC
TRBV6-6	TRBJ2-5	once	.	CASSPRGPQETQYF	TGTGCCAGCAGCCCCCGGGGGCCTCAAGAGACCCAGTACTTC
TRBV7-9	TRBJ2-1	.	TRBD2	CASSLGLAEYNEQFF	TGTGCCAGCAGCCTAGGACTAGCGGAATACAATGAGCAGTTCTTC
TRBV18	TRBJ2-7	once	.	CASSPGTLYEQYF	TGTGCCAGCTCACCCGGGACACTCTACGAGCAGTACTTC
TRBV2	TRBJ1-5	.	TRBD1	CASSDRGRSNQPQHF	TGTGCCAGCAGCGACAGGGGGCGTTCCAATCAGCCCCAGCATTTT
TRBV5-1	TRBJ2-7	.	TRBD1	CASSPMGQGYEQYF	TGCGCCAGCAGCCCCATGGGACAGGGCTACGAGCAGTACTTC
TRBV19	TRBJ2-2	.	.	CASSPSGKANTGELFF	TGTGCCAGTAGTCCATCGGGGAAAGCGAACACCGGGGAGCTGTTTTTT
TRBV5-4	TRBJ1-2	.	.	CASSLGNTLGYTF	TGTGCCAGCAGCTTGGGGAACACCTTAGGCTACACCTTC
TRBV19	TRBJ2-7	.	TRBD2	CASSIMETSGRPFYEQYF	TGTGCCAGTAGTATCATGGAGACTAGCGGGAGGCCCTTCTACGAGCAGTACTTC
TRBV9	TRBJ1-2	.	.	CASSVQGYGYTF	TGTGCCAGCAGCGTCCAGGGGTATGGCTACACCTTC
TRBV7-2	TRBJ2-4	.	.	CASSLGALRSQAKNIQYF	TGTGCCAGCAGCTTAGGGGCCCTGCGATCCCAAGCCAAAAACATTCAGTACTTC
TRBV5-1	TRBJ2-5	.	.	CASRPRGGLSETQYF	TGCGCCAGCAGACCCCGAGGGGGGCTGAGTGAGACCCAGTACTTC
TRBV10-3	TRBJ2-2	.	TRBD1	CATSPGGAAGRELFF	TGTGCCACCTCCCCAGGGGGAGCGGCCGGACGGGAGCTGTTTTTT
TRBV7-6	TRBJ2-7	.	.	CASSLGNSYEQYF	TGTGCCAGCAGCTTAGGGAACTCCTACGAGCAGTACTTC
TRBV19	TRBJ1-5	.	TRBD1	CASRQTGGAPIQPQHF	TGTGCCAGTAGGCAGACAGGGGGCGCCCCTATTCAGCCCCAGCATTTT
TRBV19	TRBJ2-1	.	.	CASSVRAYNEQFF	TGTGCCAGTAGTGTGCGGGCCTACAATGAGCAGTTCTTC
TRBV5-1	TRBJ1-4	.	TRBD1	CASSFTGTRGEKLFF	TGCGCCAGCAGCTTTACCGGGACCAGGGGGGAAAAACTGTTTTTT
TRBV5-1	TRBJ2-5	once	TRBD2	CASSPRRGGRQETQYF	TGCGCCAGCAGCCCTCGTCGGGGCGGGAGGCAGGAGACCCAGTACTTC
TRBV25-1	TRBJ2-3	few	TRBD1	CASSPFTGTGYDTQYF	TGTGCCAGCAGCCCGTTTACGGGGACAGGGTATGATACGCAGTATTTT
TRBV25-1	TRBJ2-1	.	TRBD2	CASRDQGLAGVGEQFF	TGTGCCAGCAGGGACCAGGGGCTAGCGGGAGTCGGTGAGCAGTTCTTC
TRBV30	TRBJ2-1	.	.	CAWSTRASDEQFF	TGTGCCTGGAGTACCCGCGCTAGCGATGAGCAGTTCTTC
TRBV15	TRBJ2-7	.	.	CATSSAYGVGGVEQYF	TGTGCCACCAGCAGCGCCTACGGGGTTGGGGGCGTTGAGCAGTACTTC
TRBV28	TRBJ2-7	.	TRBD1	CASSFPRGFSSYEQYF	TGTGCCAGCAGTTTCCCCAGGGGGTTCAGCTCCTACGAGCAGTACTTC
TRBV5-1	TRBJ1-4	.	TRBD1	CASSVGSTGSNEKLFF	TGCGCCAGCAGCGTAGGATCGACAGGGTCTAATGAAAAACTGTTTTTT
TRBV5-1	TRBJ2-7	.	.	CASSPDSPYEQYF	TGCGCCAGCAGCCCCGACAGCCCCTACGAGCAGTACTTC
TRBV5-1	TRBJ2-7	.	TRBD2	CASSLESLAGVYEQYF	TGCGCCAGCAGCTTGGAAAGTCTAGCGGGAGTTTACGAGCAGTACTTC
TRBV6-1	TRBJ2-7	.	.	CASRERENGIYEQYF	TGTGCCAGCAGAGAGAGGGAAAACGGCATCTACGAGCAGTACTTC
TRBV6-1	TRBJ1-2	.	.	CASSRQEDYGYTF	TGTGCCAGCAGTAGACAGGAGGACTATGGCTACACCTTC
TRBV5-1	TRBJ2-7	.	TRBD2	CASSLNPTSGVPYEQYF	TGCGCCAGCAGCTTAAACCCCACTAGCGGGGTTCCCTACGAGCAGTACTTC
TRBV5-4	TRBJ2-3	.	TRBD2	CASSSAGGPGDTQYF	TGTGCCAGCAGCAGCGCGGGAGGGCCAGGAGATACGCAGTATTTT
TRBV6-5	TRBJ1-2	.	.	CASSFTREGGYTF	TGTGCCAGCAGTTTTACGAGGGAGGGTGGCTACACCTTC
TRBV4-1	TRBJ2-7	.	TRBD2	CASSQHRAGAGDEQYF	TGCGCCAGCAGCCAACACCGAGCGGGAGCGGGCGACGAGCAGTACTTC
TRBV27	TRBJ1-5	few	TRBD1	CASRRTGTQPQHF	TGTGCCAGCAGAAGGACAGGGACTCAGCCCCAGCATTTT
TRBV4-3	TRBJ2-3	.	TRBD1	CASSQGTGSWNTQYF	TGCGCCAGCAGCCAAGGGACAGGGTCCTGGAATACGCAGTATTTT
TRBV6-6	TRBJ1-1	.	.	CASSWGAGSSNEAFF	TGTGCCAGCAGTTGGGGAGCAGGGTCGAGTAATGAAGCTTTCTTT
TRBV19	TRBJ2-1	few	.	CASSAGRVPGEQFF	TGTGCCAGCAGCGCCGGAAGGGTGCCTGGCGAGCAGTTCTTC
TRBV2	TRBJ2-7	.	.	CASSVGPAGWYEQYF	TGTGCCAGCAGTGTGGGACCCGCAGGGTGGTACGAGCAGTACTTC
TRBV28	TRBJ2-2	.	TRBD2	CASSGTSGGDGELFF	TGTGCCAGCAGTGGGACTAGCGGGGGGGACGGGGAGCTGTTTTTT
TRBV7-2	TRBJ2-7	.	.	CASSLRGPAYEQYF	TGTGCCAGCAGCTTACGGGGGCCTGCCTACGAGCAGTACTTC
TRBV9	TRBJ1-1	.	TRBD1	CASTRQGADTEAFF	TGTGCCAGCACTAGACAGGGGGCTGACACTGAAGCTTTCTTT